Included here is one T cell receptor beta chain sequence, with context. These data come from a study of control samples from healthy donors and cancer patients. The table came from immunoSEQ multiplex PCR; TCRdb's copy has only in-frame clones and leaves some out. The repertoire holds about 92,000 clones, roughly four fifths seen once, with 8.5% to 10% in the top ten. The CDR3 runs 13 residues. V was trimmed by 3 bases and J by 6 bases, leaving 12 bases between them. In germline, CDR1 is LNHDA, CDR2 SQIVND (reference sequence). This TCR derives from an older woman in good health. The sequencing input was blood. This chain links TRBV19 with TRBJ2-7; D is uncertain. The CDR3 here is CASSIGLNGEQYF. CDR3 nucleotide sequence: TGTGCCAGTAGTATCGGGCTAAACGGCGAGCAGTACTTC.